This T cell receptor beta chain is from a study of cytomegalovirus exposure and HLA in healthy donors. Overall study results and limits: Judged likely to be a sequencing artifact was a cluster of highly shared sequence variants.

Vbeta (60) and Jbeta (13) primers were used in the PCR. In the authors' workflow: Approximately 11 million of 80 million to 85 million unique TCR beta chains were shared, per a later count. Measured with immunoSEQ multiplex PCR; TCRdb has only the in-frame clones, and not every one. V and J calls plus clone size are reproduced from that table; the DNA served to infer D and trimming. Among about 150,000 clones, 70% to 80% were seen once, and the ten largest hold roughly 7.7%. Germline V gene sequence: CDR1 MGHDK, CDR2 SYGVNS. The CDR3 sequence is 12 residues long. Trimming cost V 2 bases and J 8 bases, with 7 bases left between them. Comment on this clone: What it binds is not known.

Each donor's status was that of a healthy bone marrow donor. The source is a man aged 25 to 45 in good health and CMV-seropositive. The sequencing sample was made of PBMCs. This chain uses TRBV25-1 with TRBJ2-1, with D hard to call. CDR3 in amino acids: CASSEPPYEQFF. The CDR3 coding sequence is TGTGCCAGCAGTGAACCCCCCTATGAGCAGTTCTTC.